This is a list of T cell receptor beta chains from one sample in a study of OX40 agonist ivuxolimab in advanced cancers. Profiled with immunoSEQ multiplex PCR; TCRdb holds only in-frame clones, not every one. The table lists 70,000 to 80,000 clones, roughly 85% of them singletons, with under 20% in the top ten. Here the sequenced sample was CD4+ or CD8+ T cells sorted from blood, taken in a trial of the OX40 agonist ivuxolimab. The receptors shown here come from an adult with an advanced solid tumor such as melanoma, head and neck, liver or kidney cancer. The CDR3 runs from the conserved cysteine through the conserved F or W. Fields, in order: J gene, V gene, clone size, D gene, CDR3 length, CDR3 protein, CDR3 DNA. The D gene is left open where the match is weak. The size entry is marked missing in some rows and otherwise reads once, few, many or a size class.

J: TRBJ2-6
V: TRBV19
size: .
D: .
length: 15
CDR3: CASSIGSSGANVLTF
DNA: TGTGCCAGTAGTATCGGAAGCTCTGGGGCCAACGTCCTGACTTTC

J: TRBJ1-1
V: TRBV5-5
size: .
D: .
length: 15
CDR3: CASSSPDDMNTEAFF
DNA: TGTGCCAGCAGCAGTCCGGACGATATGAACACTGAAGCTTTCTTT

J: TRBJ2-1
V: TRBV5-8
size: .
D: TRBD2
length: 16
CDR3: CASSLEASGTYNEQFF
DNA: TGTGCCAGCAGCTTGGAGGCTAGCGGTACCTACAATGAGCAGTTCTTC

J: TRBJ1-6
V: TRBV21-1
size: once
D: .
length: 15
CDR3: CAIKQGGGDNSPLHF
DNA: TGTGCCATCAAACAGGGTGGGGGAGATAATTCACCCCTCCACTTT

J: TRBJ2-3
V: TRBV28
size: .
D: .
length: 11
CDR3: CASSRPDTQYF
DNA: TGTGCCAGCTCCAGACCGGATACGCAGTATTTT

J: TRBJ1-2
V: TRBV7-2
size: .
D: .
length: 14
CDR3: CASSPGQGLYGYTF
DNA: TGTGCCAGCAGCCCAGGCCAGGGACTATATGGCTACACCTTC

J: TRBJ1-2
V: TRBV6-5
size: .
D: .
length: 13
CDR3: CASSYEGIGGYTF
DNA: TGTGCCAGCAGTTACGAAGGGATTGGGGGCTACACCTTC

J: TRBJ1-2
V: TRBV5-4
size: .
D: TRBD1
length: 12
CDR3: CASSLKGGGYTF
DNA: TGTGCCAGCAGCTTGAAAGGGGGCGGCTACACCTTC

J: TRBJ1-5
V: TRBV6-5
size: .
D: .
length: 14
CDR3: CASSSRGNNQPQHF
DNA: TGTGCCAGCAGTTCTAGGGGTAACAATCAGCCCCAGCATTTT

J: TRBJ2-1
V: TRBV11-2
size: .
D: .
length: 13
CDR3: CASSFRYTNEQFF
DNA: TGTGCCAGCAGCTTTAGGTATACCAATGAGCAGTTCTTC

J: TRBJ1-1
V: TRBV29-1
size: .
D: .
length: 13
CDR3: CSPGRDLNTEAFF
DNA: TGCAGCCCGGGGAGGGATTTGAACACTGAAGCTTTCTTT

J: TRBJ2-3
V: TRBV5-1
size: few
D: .
length: 15
CDR3: CASSSLGSNADTQYF
DNA: TGCGCCAGCAGCTCCCTCGGGAGCAACGCAGATACGCAGTATTTT

J: TRBJ1-2
V: TRBV29-1
size: once
D: TRBD1
length: 15
CDR3: CSVGGTDRGQYGYTF
DNA: TGCAGCGTTGGAGGGACGGACAGGGGGCAATATGGCTACACCTTC

J: TRBJ1-5
V: TRBV19
size: .
D: .
length: 17
CDR3: CASSPPMWTRVGQPQHF
DNA: TGTGCCAGTAGTCCCCCTATGTGGACCCGCGTGGGTCAGCCCCAGCATTTT

J: TRBJ1-2
V: TRBV4-1
size: .
D: TRBD1
length: 13
CDR3: CASSQPGGDGYTF
DNA: TGCGCCAGCAGCCAACCAGGGGGCGATGGCTACACCTTC

J: TRBJ2-1
V: TRBV18
size: .
D: TRBD2
length: 15
CDR3: CASSLGGGSYNEQFF
DNA: TGTGCCAGCTCCCTGGGGGGGGGATCCTACAATGAGCAGTTCTTC

J: TRBJ2-7
V: TRBV4-1
size: .
D: .
length: 16
CDR3: CASSLNRWGAEYEQYF
DNA: TGCGCCAGCAGCCTTAACAGGTGGGGTGCCGAATACGAGCAGTACTTC

J: TRBJ2-1
V: TRBV25-1
size: .
D: .
length: 14
CDR3: CASSVPGKQNEQFF
DNA: TGTGCCAGCAGTGTTCCCGGCAAACAAAATGAGCAGTTCTTC

J: TRBJ1-2
V: TRBV7-9
size: .
D: TRBD1
length: 16
CDR3: CASSQDNRGPNYGYTF
DNA: TGTGCCAGCAGCCAAGATAACAGGGGGCCCAACTATGGCTACACCTTC

J: TRBJ2-1
V: TRBV19
size: .
D: .
length: 16
CDR3: CASSTPGGSSYNEQFF
DNA: TGTGCCAGTAGTACGCCTGGGGGGAGCTCCTACAATGAGCAGTTCTTC

J: TRBJ1-6
V: TRBV15
size: .
D: .
length: 14
CDR3: CATSRATNKSPLHF
DNA: TGTGCCACCAGCAGAGCTACTAACAAGTCACCCCTCCACTTT

J: TRBJ2-3
V: TRBV19
size: .
D: TRBD2
length: 16
CDR3: CASSIGGAGVSDTQYF
DNA: TGTGCCAGTAGTATAGGAGGGGCGGGAGTATCGGATACGCAGTATTTT

J: TRBJ2-7
V: TRBV6-5
size: .
D: TRBD1
length: 14
CDR3: CASRTGQGVGEQYF
DNA: TGTGCCAGCAGGACCGGACAGGGCGTGGGCGAGCAGTACTTC

J: TRBJ2-2
V: TRBV5-1
size: .
D: .
length: 15
CDR3: CASSLWQANTGELFF
DNA: TGCGCCAGCAGCTTGTGGCAGGCGAACACCGGGGAGCTGTTTTTT

J: TRBJ2-7
V: TRBV18
size: .
D: .
length: 16
CDR3: CASSPARGGIFHEQYF
DNA: TGTGCCAGCTCACCCGCCAGGGGCGGGATCTTCCACGAGCAGTACTTC

J: TRBJ2-6
V: TRBV5-1
size: .
D: .
length: 13
CDR3: CASSPLGANVLTF
DNA: TGCGCCAGCAGCCCCCTGGGGGCCAACGTCCTGACTTTC

J: TRBJ2-4
V: TRBV18
size: .
D: .
length: 14
CDR3: CASSPGSAKNIQYF
DNA: TGTGCCAGCTCTCCAGGGTCAGCCAAAAACATTCAGTACTTC

J: TRBJ2-2
V: TRBV29-1
size: .
D: .
length: 14
CDR3: CSVETIRDTGELFF
DNA: TGCAGCGTTGAAACGATAAGGGACACCGGGGAGCTGTTTTTT